One sample yielded the 16 T cell receptor beta chains listed below, sequenced in a study of T cell repertoires in cytomegalovirus infection. TCRdb fed the reads into MiXCR, producing one record per CDR3 protein. The sample contains some 350,000 distinct CDR3 sequences, about a sixth of which appear only once. The sequencing input was PBMCs. These receptors originate from a human donor in good health (CMV status not recorded). Some clones in this sample may be carry-over from other donors' samples.

This clonotype has only a few counts. The CDR3 nucleotides read TGCAGCGTCGGGACAGAGATCTATGGCTACACCTTC. Protein sequence: CSVGTEIYGYTF. This rearrangement joins TRBV29-1 to TRBJ1-2; 7 bases agree with TRBD1. Germline V CDR1 and CDR2: SQVTM, ANQGSEA. V trimming: 6 bases; J trimming: 4 bases; junction bases outside the gene matches: 5. The CDR3 runs to 12 residues. The full variable domain, in which reference TRBV29-1 and TRBJ1-2 provide the parts outside the CDR3, is SAVISQKPSRDICQRGTSLTIQCQVDSQVTMMFWYRQQPGQSLTLIATANQGSEATYESGFVIDKFPISRPNLTFSTLTVSNMSPEDSSIYLCSVGTEIYGYTFGSGTRLTVV.

This clonotype was recorded a few times. The genes are TRBV19 and TRBJ2-7; 12 bases fit TRBD2. The CDR3 covers 15 residues. The trim removed 5 bases at V and 4 bases at J, leaving 6 bases unmatched. Germline-derived CDR1 and CDR2 are LNHDA and SQIVND (reference sequence). CDR3 in DNA: TGTGCCAGTAGTCGACGGACTAGCGGGACTTACGAGCAGTACTTC. This codes for CASSRRTSGTYEQYF.

This chain uses TRBV6-6 with TRBJ2-5, with 8 bases that match TRBD1. The CDR3 is 16 amino acids. V trimming: 3 bases; J trimming: 2 bases; junction bases outside the gene matches: 8. Germline V gene lookup returns CDR1 MNHNY and CDR2 SVGAGI (reference sequence). CDR3 sequence: CASSYSVGTGQETQYF. The CDR3 nucleotides are TGTGCCAGCAGTTATAGTGTTGGGACAGGTCAAGAGACCCAGTACTTC.

There are many counts of this clonotype. The J gene is TRBJ2-7, the V gene TRBV12-3 or TRBV12-4; D remains unclear. The CDR3 has 12 residues. With 6 bases removed from V and 2 bases from J, the gap between germline ends came to 8 bases. Here the CDR3 reads CASSPGPYEQYF. CDR3 sequence (DNA): TGTGCCAGCAGCCCCGGGCCCTACGAGCAGTACTTC.

This clonotype was counted many times. The genes are TRBV7-6 and TRBJ2-3, with 9 bases aligning to TRBD2. Looked up from germline, CDR1 is SGHVS and CDR2 is FNYEAQ. The V segment lost 5 bases and the J segment 5 bases; nucleotides outside the gene matches: 5. The CDR3 length is 14 residues. The CDR3 region is CASSHKRGVDTQYF. The DNA for the CDR3 is TGTGCCAGCAGCCATAAGCGGGGGGTAGATACGCAGTATTTT.

This clonotype has more than one count but fewer than ten. The chain uses TRBV7-2 and TRBJ2-1; 15 bases line up with TRBD2. V was clipped by 5 bases and J by 6 bases; unmatched bases: 11. This CDR3 comprises 18 residues. Germline loops: CDR1 SGHTA, CDR2 FQGNSA. The CDR3 DNA follows: TGTGCCAGCAGCCCCAGGACTAGCGGGGGGGGCCGGTTCAATGAGCAGTTCTTC. It translates to CASSPRTSGGGRFNEQFF.

In this sample, this clonotype turned up a few times. The chain employs TRBV7-6 and TRBJ1-2, with TRBD1 as a possible D gene (6 bases). CDR1 and CDR2 (germline): SGHVS, FNYEAQ. The CDR3 is 15 amino acids. Deletions cut 5 bases from V and 5 bases from J, with 18 bases between. CDR3 residues: CASSTQTGPQYGYTF. Written as DNA, the CDR3 is TGTGCCAGCAGCACACAAACAGGGCCTCAGTATGGCTACACCTTC.

The table lists this clonotype with many counts. The rearrangement uses TRBV11-2 and TRBJ1-5, with D hard to call. CDR1 is SGHAT, CDR2 FQNNGV, per germline. The CDR3 is 12 residues long. V lost 5 bases to trimming and J lost 3 bases, with 5 bases between them. The CDR3 sequence: CASSKTNQPQHF. DNA for the CDR3: TGTGCCAGCAGCAAAACCAATCAGCCCCAGCATTTT.

This clonotype has just a few counts. V usage is TRBV11-2 and J usage is TRBJ1-4, with TRBD1 matching 10 bases. There are 15 residues in the CDR3. V lost 5 bases and J lost 8; bases outside the gene matches: 8. Per the germline V gene, CDR1 is SGHAT and CDR2 is FQNNGV. The CDR3 DNA sequence: TGTGCCAGCAGCACCTCCGGGACAGGGGTCGAAAAACTGTTTTTT. Translation: CASSTSGTGVEKLFF.

The V call is TRBV6-5, the J call TRBJ2-7; perhaps TRBD1 as D (7 bases). CDR3 length equals 14 residues. V lost 5 bases, J lost 2 bases, and 13 bases lay in between. Looked up from germline, CDR1 is MNHEY and CDR2 is SVGAGI. CDR3 DNA sequence: TGTGCCAGCAGTCCGACAGGGACTCCCTACGAGCAGTACTTC. Translating gives CASSPTGTPYEQYF.

There are many counts of this clonotype. The chain uses TRBV12-3 or TRBV12-4 and TRBJ1-2, with unresolved D. V lost 6 bases and J 4 bases, leaving 12 bases between the germline ends. The CDR3 has 13 residues. The DNA for the CDR3 is TGTGCCAGCAGCTTAACGGCCTCCTATGGCTACACCTTC. This translates into CASSLTASYGYTF.

This clonotype was recorded many times. V gene TRBV7-6 combines with J gene TRBJ1-1; 7 bases are shared with TRBD1. V trimming: 5 bases; J trimming: 4 bases; junction bases outside the gene matches: 4. The germline V gene encodes CDR1 SGHVS and CDR2 FNYEAQ. The CDR3 has 13 residues. CDR3 coding DNA: TGTGCCAGCAGCCCGGCAGGGGGCACTGAAGCTTTCTTT. Its protein product is CASSPAGGTEAFF.

This rearrangement joins TRBV11-2 to TRBJ2-3, with D unclear. The V end lost 7 bases, the J end lost 1 base, and 6 bases lay between the germline ends. The CDR3 totals 12 residues. Germline V lookup: CDR1 SGHAT, CDR2 FQNNGV. The CDR3 protein is CASKHRTDTQYF. CDR3 in DNA: TGTGCCAGCAAGCACCGCACAGATACGCAGTATTTT.

This sequence joins TRBV11-2 and TRBJ1-2, with TRBD1 as a possible D gene (5 bases). Germline CDR1 and CDR2: SGHAT and FQNNGV. This CDR3 is 14 amino acids long. V was cut by 5 bases and J by 5 bases, with 15 bases left in between. CDR3 nucleotides: TGTGCCAGCAGCCCACGGAGGGGCGGATATGGCTACACCTTC. Protein product: CASSPRRGGYGYTF. Full variable domain (missing parts from reference TRBV11-2 and TRBJ1-2): EAGVAQSPRYKIIEKRQSVAFWCNPISGHATLYWYQQILGQGPKLLIQFQNNGVVDDSQLPKDRFSAERLKGVDSTLKIQPAKLEDSAVYLCASSPRRGGYGYTFGSGTRLTVV.

This clonotype was found a few times. This rearrangement joins TRBV5-1 to TRBJ2-7; D gene uncertain. The germline V gene encodes CDR1 SGHRS and CDR2 YFSETQ. The CDR3 has 13 amino acids. The V end lost 4 bases, the J end lost 1 base, and 9 bases lay between the germline ends. CDR3 region: CASSVDWSYEQYF. In nucleotides, the CDR3 is TGCGCCAGCAGCGTTGACTGGTCCTACGAGCAGTACTTC.

V and J are TRBV20-1 and TRBJ1-4; weak D call: TRBD1 (6 bases). Between the trimmed V and J ends, which lost 1 base and 5 bases, there was a span of 14 bases. There are 15 residues in the CDR3. Germline CDR1 and CDR2: DFQATT and SNEGSKA (reference sequence). The CDR3 DNA reads TGCAGTGCTAGAGCTGGGGGGGCTGGAAATGAAAAACTGTTTTTT. It is translated as CSARAGGAGNEKLFF.